Listed below are T cell receptor beta chains from one sample, sequenced in a study of T-cell reconstitution after alpha-beta-depleted transplantation in children. TCRdb recomputed calls from the PCR reads with MiXCR, one row per CDR3 protein. Of 350,000 to 450,000 distinct CDR3 sequences listed, 13% are singletons. The sequences come from PBMCs, collected from the stem cell graft. The source is a human donor who donated a stem cell graft to a child with Fanconi anemia. CDR3s include the opening cysteine and the closing phenylalanine or tryptophan. The D gene is left open where the match is weak. Size is omitted from some rows. Given values are once, few, many or a class for expanded clones.

>TRBV20-1|TRBJ1-1|few|.
CSAIRDTPYEAFF
TGCAGTGCGATCCGGGACACACCCTATGAAGCTTTCTTT
>TRBV6-1|TRBJ2-5|many|.
CASSLSEGETQYF
TGTGCCAGCAGCCTCAGCGAAGGCGAGACCCAGTACTTC
>TRBV6-5|TRBJ2-3|.|.
CASSYRGPSTDTQYF
TGTGCCAGCAGTTACAGGGGCCCAAGCACAGATACGCAGTATTTT
>TRBV5-1|TRBJ1-6|few|TRBD1
CASSFDLALPGQGHF
TGCGCCAGCAGCTTCGATCTCGCCCTTCCGGGACAGGGGCACTTT
>TRBV20-1|TRBJ1-2|few|.
CSARDQEGRGYTF
TGCAGTGCTAGAGATCAAGAGGGTAGAGGCTACACCTTC
>TRBV5-1|TRBJ1-2|many|TRBD1
CASSLEIQQGDGYTF
TGCGCCAGCAGCTTGGAGATACAACAGGGGGATGGCTACACCTTC
>TRBV18|TRBJ2-5|.|.
CASHRDFQETQYF
TGTGCCAGCCATCGGGACTTTCAAGAGACCCAGTACTTC
>TRBV12-3/TRBV12-4|TRBJ2-1|many|.
CASSSDSSNEQFF
TGTGCCAGCAGCTCCGACTCTAGCAATGAGCAGTTCTTC
>TRBV20-1|TRBJ1-6|many|TRBD1
CSARVGGQVNSPLHF
TGCAGTGCTAGAGTAGGGGGACAGGTGAATTCACCCCTCCACTTT
>TRBV5-1|TRBJ1-3|.|TRBD1
CASSPEGTGRGNTIYF
TGCGCCAGCAGCCCGGAGGGGACAGGTCGAGGAAACACCATATATTTT
>TRBV12-3/TRBV12-4|TRBJ1-1|many|TRBD1
CASRFQGAGGTEAFF
TGTGCCAGCAGGTTTCAGGGGGCCGGCGGCACTGAAGCTTTCTTT
>TRBV7-2|TRBJ1-4|few|.
CASSLSRVGAGEKLFF
TGTGCCAGCAGCTTGAGTCGAGTCGGGGCTGGTGAAAAACTGTTTTTT
>TRBV12-3/TRBV12-4|TRBJ1-2|few|.
CASSRDGAVNGYTF
TGTGCCAGCAGCCGAGACGGGGCAGTAAATGGCTACACCTTC
>TRBV7-6|TRBJ1-2|few|.
CASSPGLTYGYTF
TGTGCCAGCAGCCCGGGACTGACCTATGGCTACACCTTC
>TRBV7-2|TRBJ1-5|many|TRBD1
CASSSRGPQPQHF
TGTGCCAGCAGCAGCAGGGGGCCTCAGCCCCAGCATTTT
>TRBV14|TRBJ2-3|many|.
CASSQNNFGTQYF
TGTGCCAGCAGCCAAAATAATTTCGGTACGCAGTATTTT
>TRBV7-9|TRBJ2-5|many|TRBD2
CASIEGRGEETQYF
TGTGCCAGCATCGAGGGGCGGGGGGAAGAGACCCAGTACTTC
>TRBV13|TRBJ2-2|many|TRBD1
CASSSRTGSTGELFF
TGTGCCAGCAGCTCCAGGACAGGTAGCACCGGGGAGCTGTTTTTT
>TRBV15|TRBJ1-4|.|TRBD1
CATRDRVAEKLFF
TGTGCCACCAGAGACAGGGTGGCTGAAAAACTGTTTTTT
>TRBV28|TRBJ2-5|many|.
CASTGYLQETQYF
TGTGCCAGCACTGGCTACCTCCAAGAGACCCAGTACTTC
>TRBV3-1|TRBJ2-1|many|TRBD1
CASSQGYRGDEQFF
TGTGCCAGCAGCCAAGGATACAGGGGTGATGAGCAGTTCTTC
>TRBV5-1|TRBJ2-5|few|.
CASSSLTVQETQYF
TGCGCCAGCAGCTCCCTCACGGTCCAAGAGACCCAGTACTTC
>TRBV7-8|TRBJ1-2|.|.
CASSLIGSGRTNYGYTF
TGTGCCAGCAGCTTAATAGGGTCCGGTCGCACTAACTATGGCTACACCTTC
>TRBV5-1|TRBJ2-2|many|.
CASSDPNTGELFF
TGCGCCAGCAGTGATCCGAACACCGGGGAGCTGTTTTTT
>TRBV18|TRBJ1-1|.|TRBD1
CASSGTGRVTEAFF
TGTGCCAGCTCAGGGACAGGGAGAGTCACTGAAGCTTTCTTT
>TRBV12-3/TRBV12-4|TRBJ1-1|.|.
CASTGQSGYTEAFF
TGTGCCAGCACCGGACAGTCAGGGTACACTGAAGCTTTCTTT
>TRBV12-3/TRBV12-4|TRBJ2-7|.|TRBD2
CASSRQEGGSYEQYF
TGTGCCAGCAGTCGGCAGGAGGGAGGGTCGTACGAGCAGTACTTC
>TRBV5-1|TRBJ2-2|.|TRBD1
CASSFGQGLPTGELFF
TGCGCCAGCAGCTTCGGACAGGGGTTACCCACCGGGGAGCTGTTTTTT
>TRBV2|TRBJ2-2|.|.
CASTPDSLGELFF
TGTGCCAGCACCCCGGACAGCCTCGGGGAGCTGTTTTTT
>TRBV7-9|TRBJ2-1|few|TRBD2
CASSPLAGALYNEQFF
TGTGCCAGCAGCCCACTAGCGGGGGCCCTGTACAATGAGCAGTTCTTC
>TRBV20-1|TRBJ1-4|.|TRBD1
CSVAQGADLLFF
TGCAGTGTCGCACAGGGGGCGGATTTACTGTTTTTT
>TRBV20-1|TRBJ2-1|few|.
CSARAPGGLPVEEFF
TGCAGTGCTAGAGCTCCAGGGGGACTACCGGTTGAAGAGTTCTTC
>TRBV20-1|TRBJ2-7|.|.
CSARESMRLHEQYF
TGCAGTGCTAGAGAATCGATGAGGTTACACGAGCAGTACTTC
>TRBV7-3|TRBJ1-6|few|.
CASSLTGSNNSPLHF
TGTGCCAGCAGCTTAACTGGGAGTAATAATTCACCCCTCCACTTT
>TRBV27|TRBJ2-4|few|.
CASILNIQYF
TGTGCCAGCATTCTTAACATTCAGTACTTC
>TRBV20-1|TRBJ1-2|few|TRBD1
CSARCWGNETGGYGYTF
TGCAGTGCTAGATGCTGGGGAAATGAGACAGGGGGATATGGCTACACCTTC
>TRBV6-5|TRBJ2-5|few|TRBD2
CASSYGGLAGTQYF
TGTGCCAGCAGTTACGGGGGACTAGCGGGGACCCAGTACTTC
>TRBV15|TRBJ2-7|.|.
CATSGPGRSYEQYF
TGTGCCACCAGCGGCCCGGGACGATCCTACGAGCAGTACTTC
>TRBV30|TRBJ1-2|.|TRBD1
CAWSLGTGNGYTF
TGTGCCTGGAGTCTCGGGACAGGGAACGGCTACACCTTC
>TRBV30|TRBJ1-1|few|.
CAWSVWGGTEAFF
TGTGCCTGGAGTGTATGGGGGGGCACTGAAGCTTTCTTT
>TRBV12-3/TRBV12-4|TRBJ2-3|few|TRBD1
CASSFRQGYTDTQYF
TGTGCCAGCAGTTTCCGACAGGGCTACACAGATACGCAGTATTTT
>TRBV20-1|TRBJ2-1|few|TRBD1
CSASVWGGQGNNEQFF
TGCAGTGCTAGTGTGTGGGGGGGACAGGGGAACAATGAGCAGTTCTTC
>TRBV10-3|TRBJ1-1|many|.
CAISGPRGGGTEAFF
TGTGCCATCAGTGGACCCCGAGGAGGAGGGACTGAAGCTTTCTTT
>TRBV7-6|TRBJ2-1|few|TRBD2
CASSPRDGTNPSSYNEQFF
TGTGCCAGCAGTCCGAGGGATGGGACTAACCCTAGCTCCTACAATGAGCAGTTCTTC
>TRBV9|TRBJ1-1|many|.
CASSVGGYTEAFF
TGTGCCAGCAGCGTAGGCGGCTACACTGAAGCTTTCTTT
>TRBV7-2|TRBJ2-1|.|.
CASSPRQSYNEQFF
TGTGCCAGCAGCCCCCGCCAATCCTACAATGAGCAGTTCTTC
>TRBV12-3/TRBV12-4|TRBJ2-1|.|TRBD2
CASRSSGGAHEQFF
TGTGCCAGCCGATCTAGCGGGGGGGCCCATGAGCAGTTCTTC
>TRBV5-1|TRBJ2-3|.|.
CASRLTPTDTQYF
TGCGCCAGCAGGTTGACCCCTACAGATACGCAGTATTTT
>TRBV7-2|TRBJ1-1|many|TRBD1
CASSLGDRRNTEAFF
TGTGCCAGCAGCTTGGGGGACAGGAGGAACACTGAAGCTTTCTTT
>TRBV12-5|TRBJ1-1|.|.
CASGSPPAGTGAFF
TGTGCTAGTGGTTCCCCCCCAGCGGGCACTGGAGCTTTCTTT
>TRBV7-6|TRBJ2-3|.|.
CASSFRTPDTQYF
TGTGCCAGCAGCTTTCGGACCCCAGATACGCAGTATTTT
>TRBV4-2|TRBJ2-3|few|.
CASSQGGTGTDTQYF
TGTGCCAGCAGCCAAGGGGGGACCGGGACAGATACGCAGTATTTT